Presented here are 10 T cell receptor beta chains from one specimen sequenced in a study of a mutant IDH1 vaccine in newly diagnosed glioma. Their specific antigens are unknown. Time point defined: week 23, last vaccination. Doses comprised 300 ug of mutant IDH1 20-mer peptide each, plus topical imiquimod. TCRdb's copy holds only in-frame clones and misses some; the assay was immunoSEQ multiplex PCR. Of around 30,000 clones listed, 65% to 85% are singletons. The sequences come from PBMCs, collected from a glioma patient whose treatment included an IDH1 peptide vaccine. The origin of the receptors is a woman aged 18 to 35 with glioma.

The chain couples TRBV5-4 to TRBJ1-3; TRBD1 aligns across 8 bases. The CDR3 contains 13 residues. V lost 3 bases, J lost 4 bases, and 0 bases stayed unmatched. Per germline, CDR1 SGHNT and CDR2 YYREEE (reference sequence). The CDR3 sequence is CASSWTGGNTIYF. The CDR3, as DNA: TGTGCCAGCAGCTGGACAGGGGGAAACACCATATATTTT.

This clone has just one count. The V and J genes are TRBV19 and TRBJ1-2; the match to TRBD1 covers 8 bases. V was clipped by 6 bases and J by 5 bases; unmatched bases: 8. The CDR3 sequence is 14 residues long. Germline CDR1 LNHDA, CDR2 SQIVND (reference sequence). The CDR3 loop is CASSPGQGVYGYTF. The DNA of the CDR3 is TGTGCCAGTAGCCCTGGACAGGGCGTATATGGCTACACCTTC.

Written as DNA, the CDR3 is TGTGCCAGCAGTTTATTCCGCGAGGCCTCCGAGCAGTACTTC. This sequence encodes CASSLFREASEQYF. The genes are TRBV28 and TRBJ2-7; D not certain. This CDR3 contains 14 residues. The germline V gene has CDR1 MDHEN and CDR2 SYDVKM. Trimming shortened V by 1 base and J by 6 bases, and 13 bases separated the two germline ends.

CDR3 coding DNA: TGTGCCAGTAGTAGTGAACTTCTCCCGGATACGCAGTATTTT. This gives the protein CASSSELLPDTQYF. The gene calls are TRBV19 and TRBJ2-3; D is uncertain. Looked up from germline, CDR1 is LNHDA and CDR2 is SQIVND (reference sequence). The CDR3 is made up of 14 amino acids. Trimming cost V 4 bases and J 6 bases, with 14 bases left between them. Filled out from reference TRBV19 and TRBJ2-3, the complete variable domain reads DGGITQSPKYLFRKEGQNVTLSCEQNLNHDAMYWYRQDPGQGLRLIYYSQIVNDFQKGDIAEGYSVSREKKESFPLTVTSAQKNPTAFYLCASSSELLPDTQYFGPGTRLTVL.

This clone came up once. V gene TRBV4-2 combines with J gene TRBJ2-7; 9 bases agree with TRBD2. The CDR3 runs 17 residues. Trimming took 1 base from V and 0 from J; bases not matched to a gene: 7. CDR1 is LGHNA and CDR2 is YNFKEQ in the germline V gene. The CDR3 nucleotides are TGTGCCAGCAGCCAAGCTGTGCTAGCGGGGACCTCCTACGAGCAGTACTTC. Protein product: CASSQAVLAGTSYEQYF.

The rearrangement uses TRBV5-4 and TRBJ2-7; 9 positions match TRBD2. The CDR3 has 14 amino acids. The V and J ends lost 2 bases and 6 bases, in that order; junction bases with no gene match: 6. The V gene's germline CDR1 is SGHNT and CDR2 YYREEE (reference sequence). The chain's CDR3 is CASSFVAGDSEQYF. In nucleotides, the CDR3 is TGTGCCAGCAGCTTTGTAGCGGGAGATAGCGAGCAGTACTTC.

This chain links TRBV6-5 with TRBJ2-5; 11 bases are shared with TRBD2. CDR3 length equals 16 residues. Germline CDR1 MNHEY, CDR2 SVGAGI. V was clipped by 0 bases and J by 3 bases; unmatched bases: 3. CDR3 region: CASSYSSGGAKETQYF. CDR3 bases: TGTGCCAGCAGTTACTCTAGCGGGGGGGCTAAAGAGACCCAGTACTTC.

The V and J genes are TRBV6-5 and TRBJ1-4; D is unclear. V lost 5 bases to trimming and J lost 0 bases, with 10 bases between them. The germline V gene has CDR1 MNHEY and CDR2 SVGAGI. This CDR3 has 15 residues. CDR3 DNA: TGTGCCAGCAGTATACGGTTTGCAACTAATGAAAAACTGTTTTTT. Amino acid sequence: CASSIRFATNEKLFF.

The rearrangement joins TRBV10-3 to TRBJ1-1, with D unresolved. The CDR3 contains 12 residues. Germline V lookup: CDR1 ENHRY, CDR2 SYGVKD. The V end was cut by 4 bases, the J end by 5 bases, with 8 bases between. CDR3 in amino acids: CAISAGETEAFF. CDR3 DNA: TGTGCCATCAGTGCTGGGGAGACTGAAGCTTTCTTT.

V is TRBV19 and J is TRBJ2-7; possible D gene TRBD1, 5 bases. V shed 9 bases and J shed 6 bases, with 18 bases lying between them. The V gene's germline CDR1 is LNHDA and CDR2 SQIVND (reference sequence). The CDR3 extends over 13 amino acids. CDR3 DNA sequence: TGTGCCAGCAGCCCCAGGGATCTCGGCGAGCAGTACTTC. Translating gives CASSPRDLGEQYF.